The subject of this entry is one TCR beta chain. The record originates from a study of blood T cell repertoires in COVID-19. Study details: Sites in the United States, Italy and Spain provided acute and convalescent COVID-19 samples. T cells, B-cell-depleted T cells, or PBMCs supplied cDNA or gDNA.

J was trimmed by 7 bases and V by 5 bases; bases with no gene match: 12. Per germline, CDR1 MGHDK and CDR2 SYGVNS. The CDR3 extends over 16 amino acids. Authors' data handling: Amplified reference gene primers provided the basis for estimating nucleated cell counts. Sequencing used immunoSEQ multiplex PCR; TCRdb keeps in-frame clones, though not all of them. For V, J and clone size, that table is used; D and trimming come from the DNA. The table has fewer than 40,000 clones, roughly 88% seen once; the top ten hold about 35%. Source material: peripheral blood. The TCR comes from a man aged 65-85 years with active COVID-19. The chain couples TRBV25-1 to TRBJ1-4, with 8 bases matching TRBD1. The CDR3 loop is CASSSFKGTGREKLFF. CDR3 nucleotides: TGTGCCAGCAGTTCCTTCAAAGGGACAGGTCGTGAAAAACTGTTTTTT.